A single TCR beta chain is shown here with its context. What it binds is unknown. This sample is drawn from a study of cytomegalovirus exposure and HLA in healthy donors. The study, taken as a whole, reports: Association of a missense DCLRE1C variant with TCR beta V- and J-gene trimming was reported in a later analysis.

The PCR had 60 Vbeta and 13 Jbeta primers. The protocol was immunoSEQ multiplex PCR, while the TCRdb copy is restricted to in-frame clones and leaves out a portion. Seen here are 100,000 to 130,000 clones, 82% observed once, and the top ten hold less than 3.5%. From germline, CDR1 is SGHNT and CDR2 YENEEA. The CDR3 totals 14 residues. The V end lost 5 bases, the J end lost 0 bases, and 9 bases lay between the germline ends. Sequenced input: PBMCs. V and J are TRBV11-3 and TRBJ2-3; no firm D call. This sequence was found in a man under 40 in good health and CMV-seropositive. CDR3 DNA: TGTGCCAGCAGCCCCGTTCAGAGCACAGATACGCAGTATTTT. Protein sequence: CASSPVQSTDTQYF. Filled out from reference TRBV11-3 and TRBJ2-3, the complete variable domain reads EAGVVQSPRYKIIEKKQPVAFWCNPISGHNTLYWYLQNLGQGPELLIRYENEEAVDDSQLPKDRFSAERLKGVDSTLKIQPAELGDSAVYLCASSPVQSTDTQYFGPGTRLTVL.